The clone carrying this TCR beta chain was found a few times. This specimen comes from a study of T cells in Graves' hyperthyroidism and ophthalmopathy. RNA transcripts were the template for amplifying TCR beta CDR3 regions. With the HTBI primer set, the TCR CDR3 went through a first round of RT-PCR. TCRdb used MiXCR to reprocess the multiplex PCR reads, holding one entry per CDR3 protein. The repertoire consists of about 400,000 distinct CDR3 sequences, with more than 14% occurring once and the leading ten covering roughly a fifth. With 6 bases clipped from V and 5 bases from J, the junction kept 7 bases outside the gene matches. The CDR3 is made up of 14 amino acids. Germline values: CDR1 MNHNS, CDR2 SASEGT.

The receptor was derived from a woman younger than 45 with Graves' ophthalmopathy. V is TRBV6-1 and J is TRBJ2-7; 10 bases are a match to TRBD1. The source material was blood. The CDR3 region has the DNA TGTGCCAGCAGAACCGGGACAGGGGTCCACGAGCAGTACTTC. Protein sequence: CASRTGTGVHEQYF.